This T cell receptor beta chain was captured in a study of blood T cell repertoires in COVID-19. Turning to the study itself: In each case, the material was cDNA or gDNA derived from T cells, B-cell-depleted T cells, or PBMCs.

In the authors' methods: Amplification of reference gene primers provided the estimated nucleated cell counts. The method was immunoSEQ multiplex PCR; TCRdb's version includes in-frame clones alone and lacks a portion of them. Clonal size and the V and J genes are those of that table, whereas D and trimming came from the DNA. The data show fewer than 50,000 clones, roughly 83% seen once. CDR3 length: 16 residues. V lost 2 bases and J 2 bases, leaving 13 bases between the germline ends. In germline, CDR1 is SGHRS, CDR2 YFSETQ. This clonotype originated in a human donor in a cohort sampled during active COVID-19. The sample was peripheral blood. The V and J genes are TRBV5-1 and TRBJ1-4, with D hard to call. The CDR3 nucleotides read TGCGCCAGCAGCTTTAGAGCCGGGGTTACTAATGAAAAACTGTTTTTT. It is translated as CASSFRAGVTNEKLFF.